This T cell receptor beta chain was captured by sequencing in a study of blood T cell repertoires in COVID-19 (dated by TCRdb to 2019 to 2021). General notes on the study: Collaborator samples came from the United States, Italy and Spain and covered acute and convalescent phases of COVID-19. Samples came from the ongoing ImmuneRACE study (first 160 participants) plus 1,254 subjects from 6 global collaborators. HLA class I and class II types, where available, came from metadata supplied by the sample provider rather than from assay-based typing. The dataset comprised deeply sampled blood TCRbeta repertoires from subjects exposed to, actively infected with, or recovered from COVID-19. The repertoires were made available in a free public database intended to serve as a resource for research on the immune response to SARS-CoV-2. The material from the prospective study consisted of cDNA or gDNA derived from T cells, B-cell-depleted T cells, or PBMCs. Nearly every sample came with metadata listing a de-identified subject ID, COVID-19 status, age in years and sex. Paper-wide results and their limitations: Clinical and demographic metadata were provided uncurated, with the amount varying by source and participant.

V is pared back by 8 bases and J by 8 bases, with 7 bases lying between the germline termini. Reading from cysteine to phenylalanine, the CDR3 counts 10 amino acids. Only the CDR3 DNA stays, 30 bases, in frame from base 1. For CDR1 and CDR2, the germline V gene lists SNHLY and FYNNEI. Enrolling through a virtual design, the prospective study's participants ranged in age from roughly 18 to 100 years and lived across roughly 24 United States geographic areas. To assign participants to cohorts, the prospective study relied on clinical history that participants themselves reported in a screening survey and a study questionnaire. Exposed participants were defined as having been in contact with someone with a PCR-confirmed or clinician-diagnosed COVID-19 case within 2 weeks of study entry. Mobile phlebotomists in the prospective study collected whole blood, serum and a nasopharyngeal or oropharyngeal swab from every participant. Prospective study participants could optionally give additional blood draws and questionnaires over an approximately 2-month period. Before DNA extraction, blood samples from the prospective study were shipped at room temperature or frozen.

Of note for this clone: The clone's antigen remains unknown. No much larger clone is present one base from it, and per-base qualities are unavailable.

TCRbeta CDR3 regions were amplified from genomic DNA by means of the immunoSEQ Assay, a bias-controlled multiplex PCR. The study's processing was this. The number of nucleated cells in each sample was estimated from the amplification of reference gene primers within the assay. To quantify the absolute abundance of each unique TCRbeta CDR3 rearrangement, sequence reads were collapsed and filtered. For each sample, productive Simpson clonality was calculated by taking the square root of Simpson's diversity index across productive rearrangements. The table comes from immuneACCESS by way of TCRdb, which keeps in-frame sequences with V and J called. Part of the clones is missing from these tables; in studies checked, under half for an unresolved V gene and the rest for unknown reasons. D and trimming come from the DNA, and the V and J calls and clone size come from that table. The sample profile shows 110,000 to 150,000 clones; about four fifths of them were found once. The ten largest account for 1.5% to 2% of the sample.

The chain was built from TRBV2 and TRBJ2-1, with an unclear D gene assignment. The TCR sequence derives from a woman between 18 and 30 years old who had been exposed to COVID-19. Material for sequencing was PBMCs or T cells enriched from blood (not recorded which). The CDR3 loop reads CASLSYEQFF. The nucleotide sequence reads TGTGCCAGCTTATCGTATGAGCAGTTCTTC.